The entry that follows covers one T cell receptor beta chain sequence. Its antigen is undetermined. CDR3 length: 13 residues. The germline gives CDR1 SGHTA, CDR2 FQGNSA. Trimming left V 5 bases short and J 10 bases short, with 12 bases between. These data originate in a study of follicular helper T cells after annual influenza vaccination. Survey level resolution was used for TCRB sequencing. Clones were read by immunoSEQ multiplex PCR, and TCRdb kept only the in-frame ones, dropping some. The sample has under 15,000 clones; about four fifths are singletons. Specified time point: 2015-2016 season, pre-vaccination. Study-wide findings and caveats: Recurrent ICOS+CD38+ cTfh clonotypes included tetramer and AIM influenza-specific ones.

V is TRBV7-2 and J is TRBJ1-6; the D is unclear. The source was CXCR5- memory CD4+ T cells sorted from blood, collected on the day of influenza vaccination. This clonotype was obtained from an adult who received the influenza vaccine. The CDR3 here is CASSARLESPLHF. CDR3 in DNA: TGTGCCAGCAGCGCCCGCCTGGAATCACCCCTCCACTTT. The complete variable domain, with remaining parts taken from reference TRBV7-2 and TRBJ1-6, reads GAGVSQSPSNKVTEKGKDVELRCDPISGHTALYWYRQSLGQGLEFLIYFQGNSAPDKSGLPSDRFSAERTGGSVSTLTIQRTQQEDSAVYLCASSARLESPLHFGNGTRLTVT.